The 29 T cell receptor beta chains given below trace back to one sample, sequenced in a study of T cell repertoires in cytomegalovirus infection. TCRdb processed the reads anew with MiXCR; each CDR3 protein has one entry. The sample lists 160,000 or so distinct CDR3 sequences, roughly a quarter seen once, with 9.5% to 12% in the top ten. Sequenced material: PBMCs. The receptors were gathered from a human donor in good health (CMV status not recorded). Some clones in this sample may be carry-over from other donors' samples.

This chain connects TRBV28 to TRBJ2-1; 10 nucleotides agree with TRBD1. CDR3 size: 15 residues. Looked up from germline, CDR1 is MDHEN and CDR2 is SYDVKM. V lost 7 bases to trimming and J lost 6 bases; unmatched junction nucleotides: 9. The CDR3 region has the DNA TGTGCCAGCACCCTAACCGGGACAGGGGTCAATGAGCAGTTCTTC. Its protein product is CASTLTGTGVNEQFF.

This clonotype was found a few times. The V gene is TRBV12-3 or TRBV12-4, the J gene TRBJ2-7; D is possibly TRBD2 (6 bases). V shed 7 bases and J shed 7 bases, with 20 bases lying between them. This CDR3 is built from 14 residues. Here the CDR3 DNA reads TGTGCCAGCACCTACTCCGGGACTCCCAAGGAGCAGTACTTC. It codes for CASTYSGTPKEQYF.

This clonotype was seen many times. The genes are TRBV7-8 and TRBJ1-6; TRBD1 might be the D (6 bases). The V end was cut by 5 bases, the J end by 8 bases, with 16 bases between. The V gene's germline CDR1 is SGHVS and CDR2 FQNEAQ. The CDR3 sequence is 15 residues long. The CDR3 sequence: CASSLPTAGDSPLHF. CDR3 in DNA: TGTGCCAGCAGCCTCCCGACAGCAGGGGATTCACCCCTCCACTTT.

This clonotype was recorded many times. This chain connects TRBV5-6 to TRBJ2-4; 7 bases agree with TRBD1. CDR1 and CDR2 from the germline V gene are SGHDT and YYEEEE. This CDR3 is 13 amino acids long. V lost 0 bases to trimming and J lost 15 bases; unmatched junction nucleotides: 9. CDR3 bases: TGTGCCAGCAGCTTGGCAGGACAGGCCGAGGGGTACTTC. Amino acid sequence: CASSLAGQAEGYF. Full variable domain (rest looked up from reference TRBV5-6 and TRBJ2-4): DAGVTQSPTHLIKTRGQQVTLRCSPKSGHDTVSWYQQALGQGPQFIFQYYEEEERQRGNFPDRFSGHQFPNYSSELNVNALLLGDSALYLCASSLAGQAEGYFGAGTRLSVL.

The chain employs TRBV20-1 and TRBJ1-5; D is perhaps TRBD1 (6 bases). The CDR3 spans 15 residues. Between the trimmed V and J ends, which lost 5 bases and 4 bases, there was a span of 18 bases. The germline gives CDR1 DFQATT, CDR2 SNEGSKA (reference sequence). The CDR3 sequence is CSAREQGFENQPQHF. The CDR3 DNA is TGCAGTGCTCGGGAGCAGGGGTTCGAGAATCAGCCCCAGCATTTT.

Ten or more counts support this clonotype. The rearrangement links TRBV7-9 to TRBJ2-5, with a weak D call TRBD2 (6 bases). Per germline, CDR1 SEHNR and CDR2 FQNEAQ (reference sequence). The CDR3 length is 14 residues. Trimming shortened V by 4 bases and J by 5 bases, and 14 bases separated the two germline ends. CDR3 protein: CASSSVGGWETQYF. DNA of the CDR3: TGTGCCAGCAGCTCGGTTGGAGGGTGGGAGACCCAGTACTTC.

The V gene is TRBV7-4, the J gene TRBJ1-1; no firm D call. V lost 1 base to trimming and J lost 4 bases, with 13 bases between them. Germline-derived CDR1 and CDR2 are SGHVT and SQSDAQ. The CDR3 runs to 15 residues. The CDR3 region is CASSLDLGRSTEAFF. DNA of the CDR3: TGTGCCAGCAGCTTAGACCTGGGTCGCAGCACTGAAGCTTTCTTT. Based on the CDR3 plus reference TRBV7-4 and TRBJ1-1, the full variable domain is GAGVSQSPRYKVAKRGRDVALRCDSISGHVTLYWYRQTLGQGSEVLTYSQSDAQRDKSGRPSGRFSAERPERSVSTLKIQRTEQGDSAVYLCASSLDLGRSTEAFFGQGTRLTVV.

The sample holds a few counts of this clonotype. The V gene is TRBV4-1, the J gene TRBJ1-2; no reliable D call. This CDR3 is built from 15 residues. In germline, CDR1 is MGHRA, CDR2 YSYEKL. V lost 0 bases, J lost 4 bases, and 12 bases lay in between. CDR3 amino acids: CASSQDEGGFYGYTF. The CDR3, as DNA: TGCGCCAGCAGCCAAGATGAGGGCGGATTCTATGGCTACACCTTC.

Remarks on this clonotype: One junction end does not reproduce the germline sequence, and a read error may be involved. V is TRBV12-3 or TRBV12-4 and J is TRBJ1-2; D is undetermined. The CDR3 sequence is 12 residues long. The CDR3 coding sequence is TGTGTCAGCAGTTTGCCAGGCTATGGCTACACCTTC. It encodes CVSSLPGYGYTF.

Here the CDR3 reads CASSRGGIVNEQYF. As DNA, the CDR3 is TGTGCCAGCAGCCGCGGCGGGATTGTCAACGAGCAGTACTTC. The gene calls are TRBV5-6 and TRBJ2-7, with D tentatively TRBD2 (6 bases). V lost 4 bases to trimming and J lost 5 bases, with 16 bases between them. The CDR3 length is 14 residues. Germline loops: CDR1 SGHDT, CDR2 YYEEEE.

DNA for the CDR3: TGTGCCAGCATGCGGGAGCGGGCCCTTTCCTACAATGAGCAGTTCTTC. As protein: CASMRERALSYNEQFF. V gene TRBV27 combines with J gene TRBJ2-1, with 7 bases identical to TRBD2. The CDR3 sequence is 16 residues long. V was clipped by 7 bases and J by 1 base; unmatched bases: 10. Germline assignment: CDR1 MNHEY and CDR2 SMNVEV (reference sequence).

This clonotype was seen many times. V is TRBV28 and J is TRBJ2-5; D may be TRBD1 (6 bases). The ends were cut back, 2 bases at V and 3 bases at J, with 34 bases in the middle. Germline-derived CDR1 and CDR2 are MDHEN and SYDVKM. The CDR3 loop spans 22 amino acids. The CDR3 nucleotides are TGTGCCAGCAGTTTAGCCATTGACGGGGTGGGGGCGCGACCGGACTTCAAAGAGACCCAGTACTTC. This translates into CASSLAIDGVGARPDFKETQYF.

This clonotype was observed a handful of times. This chain connects TRBV20-1 to TRBJ1-1; TRBD1 aligns across 7 bases. Germline CDR1 DFQATT, CDR2 SNEGSKA (reference sequence). The ends lost 3 bases at V and 1 base at J; junction bases unmatched: 5. This CDR3 is built from 14 residues. CDR3 loop: CSASGPGGNTEAFF. CDR3 DNA: TGCAGTGCTAGCGGACCAGGGGGGAACACTGAAGCTTTCTTT.

This chain connects TRBV7-9 to TRBJ2-4; D is possibly TRBD1 or TRBD2 (5 bases each). Trimming removed 2 bases at V and 7 bases at J, with 12 bases between. The CDR3 totals 14 residues. In germline, CDR1 is SEHNR, CDR2 FQNEAQ (reference sequence). The CDR3 sequence: CASSLFPRENIQYF. Written as DNA, the CDR3 is TGTGCCAGCAGCTTATTCCCCAGGGAGAACATTCAGTACTTC.

This clonotype is large by share. The rearrangement uses TRBV7-2 and TRBJ2-7, with TRBD2 matching 11 bases. The germline V gene has CDR1 SGHTA and CDR2 FQGNSA. The CDR3 spans 14 residues. Losses at the gene ends were 4 bases for V and 1 base for J; bases not matched to a gene: 0. This CDR3 reads CASSWTSGSYEQYF. Written as DNA, the CDR3 is TGTGCCAGCAGCTGGACTAGCGGGTCCTACGAGCAGTACTTC.

This clonotype came up many times. The genes are TRBV7-6 and TRBJ2-3; 11 positions agree with TRBD2. The CDR3 has 15 residues. CDR1 is SGHVS, CDR2 FNYEAQ, per germline. V was clipped by 3 bases and J by 6 bases; unmatched bases: 5. The DNA of the CDR3 is TGTGCCAGCAGCTTGACTAGCGGGGACCAGGATACGCAGTATTTT. Residues: CASSLTSGDQDTQYF. The full variable domain, in which reference TRBV7-6 and TRBJ2-3 provide the parts outside the CDR3, is GAGVSQSPRYKVTKRGQDVALRCDPISGHVSLYWYRQALGQGPEFLTYFNYEAQQDKSGLPNDRFSAERPEGSISTLTIQRTEQRDSAMYRCASSLTSGDQDTQYFGPGTRLTVL.

J is TRBJ2-2 and V is TRBV6-5; D is uncertain. Trimming removed 2 bases at V and 6 bases at J, with 7 bases between. CDR3 size: 13 residues. CDR1 and CDR2 from the germline V gene are MNHEY and SVGAGI. The CDR3 here is CASSYQVAGELFF. Written as DNA, the CDR3 is TGTGCCAGCAGTTACCAGGTGGCCGGGGAGCTGTTTTTT.

In regard to this clonotype: This may be a read error, as it is one base from a much larger clone. V and J are TRBV2 and TRBJ2-4; 9 bases match TRBD1. CDR1 and CDR2 (germline): SNHLY, FYNNEI. The CDR3 length is 15 residues. CDR3 coding DNA: TGTGCCAGCAGAACTTCCGGGACAGGGCGACGGATTCACTACTTC. Translation gives CASRTSGTGRRIHYF.

This clonotype came up a few times. The chain links TRBV15 to TRBJ1-5; D unresolved. V was trimmed by 0 bases and J by 6 bases, leaving 3 bases between them. The CDR3 loop spans 12 amino acids. Germline assignment: CDR1 LNHNV and CDR2 YYDKDF (reference sequence). The CDR3 loop reads CATSRDSQPQHF. The CDR3 DNA reads as TGTGCCACCAGCAGAGATAGTCAGCCCCAGCATTTT.

There are a few counts of this clonotype. The V gene is TRBV9, the J gene TRBJ1-6; D perhaps matches TRBD1 (6 bases). The CDR3 extends over 15 amino acids. Trimming cost V 0 bases and J 7 bases, with 11 bases left between them. The germline gives CDR1 SGDLS, CDR2 YYNGEE. CDR3 amino acids: CASSVAGAGNSPLHF. CDR3 DNA sequence: TGTGCCAGCAGCGTAGCGGGGGCTGGCAATTCACCCCTCCACTTT.

This clonotype has a handful of counts. CDR3 sequence: CASTGGSSYEQYF. DNA of the CDR3: TGTGCCAGCACCGGGGGGAGCTCCTACGAGCAGTACTTC. The rearrangement joins TRBV2 to TRBJ2-7; TRBD2 agrees at 7 bases. Germline-derived CDR1 and CDR2 are SNHLY and FYNNEI. CDR3 length equals 13 residues. Trimming cost V 7 bases and J 0 bases; bases outside gene matches: 3.

The V gene is TRBV27, the J gene TRBJ2-5; TRBD2 matches at 12 bases. CDR1 MNHEY and CDR2 SMNVEV come from the germline V gene (reference sequence). The CDR3 is made up of 16 amino acids. After removal of 6 bases from V and 3 bases from J, the junction contained 8 bases not matched to a gene. The CDR3 DNA sequence: TGTGCCAGCAGCCAAACTAGCGGGGGGATTAAAGAGACCCAGTACTTC. Its protein is CASSQTSGGIKETQYF.

This clonotype was detected a few times. J is TRBJ2-3 and V is TRBV5-4, with 7 positions matching TRBD1. Germline V gene lookup returns CDR1 SGHNT and CDR2 YYREEE (reference sequence). Trimming removed 0 bases from V and 4 bases from J; junction bases left unmatched: 5. This CDR3 region has 15 residues. CDR3 sequence: CASSLGQGRSDTQYF. The CDR3 DNA reads as TGTGCCAGCAGCTTGGGACAGGGAAGGTCAGATACGCAGTATTTT.

A remark on this clonotype: At one end the junction does not follow the germline gene, possibly because of a read error. CDR3 DNA sequence: TGTGCTAGCAGCTTAGCTAGGGAAGATCAGCCCCAGCATTTT. This translates into CASSLAREDQPQHF. This chain links TRBV7-7 with TRBJ1-5; D is unclear. The germline gives CDR1 SSHAT, CDR2 FNYEAQ (reference sequence). This CDR3 region has 14 residues.

The V call is TRBV7-2, the J call TRBJ1-1; 9 positions agree with TRBD1. J gave up 5 bases and V 3 bases, and 7 bases lay outside the gene matches. Germline CDR1 SGHTA, CDR2 FQGNSA. This CDR3 has 15 residues. This CDR3 is CASSLETGGWTEAFF. The CDR3 region has the DNA TGTGCCAGCAGCTTGGAAACAGGGGGCTGGACTGAAGCTTTCTTT. Supplemented by reference TRBV7-2 and TRBJ1-1, the full variable domain reads GAGVSQSPSNKVTEKGKDVELRCDPISGHTALYWYRQSLGQGLEFLIYFQGNSAPDKSGLPSDRFSAERTGGSVSTLTIQRTQQEDSAVYLCASSLETGGWTEAFFGQGTRLTVV.

The chain is built from TRBV24-1 and TRBJ2-1; D might be TRBD1 (6 bases). The CDR3 contains 15 residues. Germline loops: CDR1 KGHDR, CDR2 SFDVKD. The V and J ends lost 3 bases and 5 bases respectively, with 13 bases between them. The CDR3 reads CATSDRQGPHNEQFF. The DNA for the CDR3 is TGTGCCACCAGTGATCGGCAGGGGCCCCACAATGAGCAGTTCTTC.

V and J are TRBV9 and TRBJ2-7, with D possibly TRBD2 on 6 matching bases. The V end was cut by 2 bases, the J end by 1 base, with 10 bases between. This CDR3 comprises 14 residues. Per the germline V gene, CDR1 is SGDLS and CDR2 is YYNGEE. The CDR3 loop is CASSVGRGSYEQYF. CDR3 nucleotide sequence: TGTGCCAGCAGCGTCGGGCGGGGTTCCTACGAGCAGTACTTC.

Of note for this clonotype: Given a much more abundant clone one base away, this may be a read error. V and J are TRBV7-8 and TRBJ2-7; D tentatively reads TRBD1 or TRBD2 (5 bases each). This CDR3 contains 11 residues. Germline loops: CDR1 SGHVS, CDR2 FQNEAQ. The chain's CDR3 is CASSPRDERYF. DNA for the CDR3: TGTGCCAGCAGCCCCAGGGACGAGCGGTACTTC.

The chain uses TRBV23-1 and TRBJ1-4; D remains ambiguous. TRBV23-1 qualifies as an ORF whose function is uncertain. V was clipped by 7 bases and J by 8 bases, with 17 bases between them. The CDR3 sequence is 14 residues long. Here the CDR3 DNA reads TGCGCCAGCATGCGGGCCCCGAAGGCGGAAAAACTGTTTTTT. Translated: CASMRAPKAEKLFF.